This T cell receptor (beta chain) was captured in a study of OX40 agonist ivuxolimab in advanced cancers. Some clones are missing from TCRdb's copy, which holds only in-frame ones; the method was immunoSEQ multiplex PCR. Of tens of thousands of clones in the sample, about 90% were seen once. This clone was seen once. V was pared by 5 bases and J by 3 bases, with 11 bases between. The germline V gene has CDR1 SNHLY and CDR2 FYNNEI. This CDR3 spans 14 amino acids. This clonotype was sampled from an adult with an advanced solid tumor such as melanoma, head and neck, liver or kidney cancer. Material: CD4+ or CD8+ T cells sorted from blood, obtained in a trial of the OX40 agonist ivuxolimab. V and J are TRBV2 and TRBJ1-5; D remains ambiguous. CDR3 region: CASSQDGFNQPQHF. The CDR3 coding sequence is TGTGCCAGCAGTCAGGACGGATTCAATCAGCCCCAGCATTTT.